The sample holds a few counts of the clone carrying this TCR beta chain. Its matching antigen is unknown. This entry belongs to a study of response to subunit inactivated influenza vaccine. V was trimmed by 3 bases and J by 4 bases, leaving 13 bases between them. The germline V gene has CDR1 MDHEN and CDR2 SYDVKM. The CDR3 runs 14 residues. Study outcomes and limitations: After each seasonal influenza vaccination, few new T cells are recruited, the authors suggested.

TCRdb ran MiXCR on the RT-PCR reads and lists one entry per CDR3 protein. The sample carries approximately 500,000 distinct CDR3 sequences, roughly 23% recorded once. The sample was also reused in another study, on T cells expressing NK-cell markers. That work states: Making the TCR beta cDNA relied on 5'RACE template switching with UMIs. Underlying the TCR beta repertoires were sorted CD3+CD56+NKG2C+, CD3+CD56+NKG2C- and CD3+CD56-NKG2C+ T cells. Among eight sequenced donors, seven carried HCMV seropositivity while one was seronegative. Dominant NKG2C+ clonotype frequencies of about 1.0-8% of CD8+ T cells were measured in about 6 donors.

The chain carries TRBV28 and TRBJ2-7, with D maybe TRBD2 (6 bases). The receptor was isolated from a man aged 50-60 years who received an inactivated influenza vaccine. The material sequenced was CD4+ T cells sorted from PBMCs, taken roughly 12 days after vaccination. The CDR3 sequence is CASSLITSPYEQYF. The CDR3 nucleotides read TGTGCCAGCAGTTTGATAACTAGCCCTTACGAGCAGTACTTC. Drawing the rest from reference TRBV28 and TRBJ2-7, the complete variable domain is DVKVTQSSRYLVKRTGEKVFLECVQDMDHENMFWYRQDPGLGLRLIYFSYDVKMKEKGDIPEGYSVSREKKERFSLILESASTNQTSMYLCASSLITSPYEQYFGPGTRLTVT.